This T cell receptor beta chain emerged from a study of OX40 agonist ivuxolimab in advanced cancers. The wider study: Partial response was recorded in three patients: one hepatocellular carcinoma and two cutaneous melanoma cases.

TCRdb's copy holds only in-frame clones and misses some; the assay was immunoSEQ multiplex PCR. The repertoire holds about 150,000 clones, with about nine tenths as singletons. A note on this clone: Its antigen remains unidentified.

Study outcomes and limitations: CD8+ T cells showed, on average, more clonal expansion than CD4+ cells.

The CDR3 contains 16 residues. Looked up from germline, CDR1 is ENHRY and CDR2 is SYGVKD. The V end was cut by 3 bases, the J end by 2 bases, with 17 bases between. Source: CD4+ or CD8+ T cells sorted from blood, taken in a trial of the OX40 agonist ivuxolimab. The receptor was isolated from an adult with an advanced solid tumor such as melanoma, head and neck, liver or kidney cancer. J is TRBJ2-7 and V is TRBV10-3; TRBD1 might be the D (5 bases). The CDR3 reads CAISDRPRAPTYEQYF. CDR3 nucleotides: TGTGCCATCAGTGACCGTCCCAGGGCACCAACCTACGAGCAGTACTTC.